This T cell receptor beta chain comes out of a study of human T cells and chemical hapten exposure. The time point here: healthy volunteer bleed at 6 weeks. Blood, whole and unfractionated, served as the source for total RNA extraction. Trimming cost V 1 base and J 9 bases, with 7 bases left between them. The CDR3 is made up of 12 amino acids. The germline V gene has CDR1 LGHDT and CDR2 YNNKEL (reference sequence). Unique molecular identifiers were attached to individual cDNA molecules during library preparation. In the authors' workflow: Across samples, TCR counts had a median of about 93,000 and ranged from roughly 23,224 to 700,000. MiXCR, run by TCRdb on the RACE reads, gives a single entry per CDR3 protein. What appears here as the V and J calls and clone size reflects TCRdb's work, not the paper's. This sample has 65,000 or so distinct CDR3 sequences; about 5.7% occur once, and the top ten carry 3.4%.

Concerning this clonotype itself: Its specificity is unknown.

Overall study results and limits: The study found that DPC sensitization did not change TCRs above 1 in 1000 frequency.

The receptor was derived from a female donor in good health. Some clones in this sample may be carry-over from other donors' samples. This chain connects TRBV3-1 to TRBJ2-1; weak D call: TRBD1 (5 bases). Sequencing was performed on whole blood. The CDR3 reads CASSQAGLEQFF. In DNA, the CDR3 is TGTGCCAGCAGCCAAGCAGGGCTTGAGCAGTTCTTC.